These 4 T cell receptor beta chains were all obtained from the same sample, sequenced in a study of T cell changes during pregnancy in multiple sclerosis. Sequenced by immunoSEQ multiplex PCR; TCRdb stores in-frame clones only, minus some. The repertoire includes under 75,000 clones, roughly 91% of them detected once, and 0.29% sits in the top ten. The material was CD4+ T cells from peripheral blood mononuclear cells, obtained after pregnancy. These receptors were collected from a female donor with multiple sclerosis, enrolled in a pregnancy study.

The chain links TRBV15 to TRBJ1-4; perhaps TRBD1 as D (6 bases). The CDR3 sequence is 16 residues long. Trimming stripped 0 bases from V and 7 bases from J, with 15 bases between. Germline-derived CDR1 and CDR2 are LNHNV and YYDKDF (reference sequence). In DNA form, the CDR3 reads TGTGCCACCAGCAGAGATAATGCCAGGGGAGTTGAAAAACTGTTTTTT. Translating it yields CATSRDNARGVEKLFF.

The V gene is TRBV7-2, the J gene TRBJ1-2; 10 bases map to TRBD1. V lost 5 bases, J lost 4 bases, and 7 bases stayed unmatched. CDR3 size: 15 residues. CDR1 and CDR2 from the germline V gene are SGHTA and FQGNSA. The CDR3 DNA reads as TGTGCCAGCAGCCAGCAGGGGGACAGGGGCTATGGCTACACCTTC. Translating it yields CASSQQGDRGYGYTF.

A single count supports this clone. This chain connects TRBV28 to TRBJ2-7; 11 bases map to TRBD2. Germline values: CDR1 MDHEN, CDR2 SYDVKM. The CDR3 loop spans 18 amino acids. The J segment lost 4 bases and the V segment lost 5 bases, leaving 16 bases of the junction unmatched. The CDR3 DNA reads as TGTGCCAGCAGTACAAGTCTACACCTAGCGGGAGGAGGTTACGAGCAGTACTTC. Translation gives CASSTSLHLAGGGYEQYF.

The chain combines TRBV5-1 with TRBJ1-4, with a possible D match to TRBD1 (5 bases). The ends were cut back, 5 bases at V and 6 bases at J, with 14 bases in the middle. Germline lookup yields CDR1 SGHRS and CDR2 YFSETQ. The CDR3 is made up of 14 amino acids. CDR3 amino acids: CASSFGGGDEKLFF. The DNA for the CDR3 is TGCGCCAGCAGTTTCGGGGGAGGGGATGAAAAACTGTTTTTT.